The clone carrying this TCR beta chain was observed a handful of times. Its cognate antigen is unknown. These data are taken from a study of beta chain features in type 1 diabetes. Study in general: On cell yields, gender and age, patients and healthy donors were similar. Overall study findings and caveats: Moderately but significantly shorter TCRB CDR3s were found in Type 1 diabetes patients in all four CD4+ subsets. In comparison with healthy donors, patients had naive, central memory and Treg TCRB repertoires that appeared more similar.

The germline CDR1 and CDR2 sequences are MDHEN and SYDVKM. Trimming stripped 6 bases from V and 9 bases from J, with 21 bases between. The CDR3 is made up of 15 amino acids. As every portion of the isolated RNA was reverse transcribed, the sequencing read expressed TCRB transcripts. Using immunoSEQ multiplex PCR, the repertoire was profiled, and TCRdb retains in-frame clones only, with some absent. The table includes more than 550,000 clones, about an eighth detected once. Each of the CD4+ naive, central memory, regulatory and stem cell-like memory populations was sorted via CD45RO/CCR7/CD25/CD127/CD95/CD27. Purity (above 95%) was reached by all sorted populations.

The chain links TRBV28 to TRBJ2-4; no reliable D call. Source material: naive CD4+ T cells from blood. This TCR derives from a man between 18 and 29 years old with type 1 diabetes. The CDR3 loop reads CASSPHTNELGIQYF. The DNA of the CDR3 is TGTGCCAGCAGCCCACACACAAACGAGCTGGGCATTCAGTACTTC.